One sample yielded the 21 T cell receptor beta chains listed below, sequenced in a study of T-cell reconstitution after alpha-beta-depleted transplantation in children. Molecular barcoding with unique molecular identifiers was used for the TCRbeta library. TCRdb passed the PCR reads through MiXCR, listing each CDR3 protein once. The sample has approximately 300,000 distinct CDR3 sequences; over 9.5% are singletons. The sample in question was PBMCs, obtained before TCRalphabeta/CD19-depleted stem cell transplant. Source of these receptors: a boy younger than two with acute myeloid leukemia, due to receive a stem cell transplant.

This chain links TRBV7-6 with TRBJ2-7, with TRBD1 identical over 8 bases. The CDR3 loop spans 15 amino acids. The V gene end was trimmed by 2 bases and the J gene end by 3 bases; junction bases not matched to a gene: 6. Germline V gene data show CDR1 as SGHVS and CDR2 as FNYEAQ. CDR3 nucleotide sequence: TGTGCCAGCAGCTTATTTAAGGGACAGGTCTACGAGCAGTACTTC. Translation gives CASSLFKGQVYEQYF.

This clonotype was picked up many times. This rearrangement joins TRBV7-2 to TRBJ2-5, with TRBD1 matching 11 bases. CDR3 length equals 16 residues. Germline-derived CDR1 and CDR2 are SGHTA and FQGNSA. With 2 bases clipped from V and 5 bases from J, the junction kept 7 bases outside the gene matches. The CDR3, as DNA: TGTGCCAGCAGCTTACTCGGACAGGGGGCAGTGGAGACCCAGTACTTC. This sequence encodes CASSLLGQGAVETQYF. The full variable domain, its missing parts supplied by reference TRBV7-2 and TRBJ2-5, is GAGVSQSPSNKVTEKGKDVELRCDPISGHTALYWYRQSLGQGLEFLIYFQGNSAPDKSGLPSDRFSAERTGGSVSTLTIQRTQQEDSAVYLCASSLLGQGAVETQYFGPGTRLLVL.

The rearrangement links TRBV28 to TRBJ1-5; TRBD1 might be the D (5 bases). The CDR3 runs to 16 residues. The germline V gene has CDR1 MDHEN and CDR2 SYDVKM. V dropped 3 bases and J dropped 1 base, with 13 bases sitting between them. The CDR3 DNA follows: TGTGCCAGCAGTTTTGCAGGGAAGGCGAGCAATCAGCCCCAGCATTTT. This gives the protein CASSFAGKASNQPQHF.

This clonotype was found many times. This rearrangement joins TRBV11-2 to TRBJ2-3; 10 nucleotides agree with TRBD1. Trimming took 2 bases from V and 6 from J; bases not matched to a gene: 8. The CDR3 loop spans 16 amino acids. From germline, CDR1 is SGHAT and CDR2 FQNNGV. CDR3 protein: CASSLMRDRGPDTQYF. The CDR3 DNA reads TGTGCCAGCAGCTTAATGAGGGACAGGGGCCCCGATACGCAGTATTTT.

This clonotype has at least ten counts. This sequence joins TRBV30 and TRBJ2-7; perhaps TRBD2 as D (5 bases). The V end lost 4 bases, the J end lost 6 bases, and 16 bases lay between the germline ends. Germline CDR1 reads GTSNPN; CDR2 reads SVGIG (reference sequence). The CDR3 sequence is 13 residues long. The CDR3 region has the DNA TGTGCCTGGACTGTAGCGATTGGGAGCGAGCAGTACTTC. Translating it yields CAWTVAIGSEQYF.

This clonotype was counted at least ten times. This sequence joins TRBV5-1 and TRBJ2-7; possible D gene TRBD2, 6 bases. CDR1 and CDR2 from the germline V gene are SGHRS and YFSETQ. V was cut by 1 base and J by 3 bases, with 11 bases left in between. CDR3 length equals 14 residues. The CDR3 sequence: CASSLRTNFYEQYF. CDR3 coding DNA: TGCGCCAGCAGCTTGAGGACTAACTTCTACGAGCAGTACTTC.

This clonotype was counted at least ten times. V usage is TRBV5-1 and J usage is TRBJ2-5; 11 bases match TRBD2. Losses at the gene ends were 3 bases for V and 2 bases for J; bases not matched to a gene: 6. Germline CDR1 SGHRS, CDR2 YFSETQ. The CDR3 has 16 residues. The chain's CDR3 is CASSSPLAGVQETQYF. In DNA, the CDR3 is TGCGCCAGCAGCTCACCACTAGCGGGGGTTCAAGAGACCCAGTACTTC.

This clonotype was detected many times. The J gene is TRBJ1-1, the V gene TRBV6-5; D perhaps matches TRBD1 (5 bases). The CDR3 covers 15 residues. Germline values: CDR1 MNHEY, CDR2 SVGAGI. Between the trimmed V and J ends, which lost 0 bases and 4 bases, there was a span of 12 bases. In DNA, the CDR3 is TGTGCCAGCAGTTACTCGAGTGGGGGAGGCACTGAAGCTTTCTTT. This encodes CASSYSSGGGTEAFF.

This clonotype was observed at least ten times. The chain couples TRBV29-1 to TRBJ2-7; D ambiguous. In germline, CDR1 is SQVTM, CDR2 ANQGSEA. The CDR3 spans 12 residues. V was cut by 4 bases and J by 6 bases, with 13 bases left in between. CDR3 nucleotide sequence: TGCAGCGTTGTACGTGGTCTCGGCGAGCAGTACTTC. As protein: CSVVRGLGEQYF.

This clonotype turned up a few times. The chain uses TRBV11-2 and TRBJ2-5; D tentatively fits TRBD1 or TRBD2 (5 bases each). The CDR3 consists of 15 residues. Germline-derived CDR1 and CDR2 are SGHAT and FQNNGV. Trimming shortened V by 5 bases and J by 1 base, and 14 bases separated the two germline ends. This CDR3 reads CASSQPRDLQETQYF. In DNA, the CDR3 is TGTGCCAGCAGCCAACCCCGGGACCTCCAAGAGACCCAGTACTTC.

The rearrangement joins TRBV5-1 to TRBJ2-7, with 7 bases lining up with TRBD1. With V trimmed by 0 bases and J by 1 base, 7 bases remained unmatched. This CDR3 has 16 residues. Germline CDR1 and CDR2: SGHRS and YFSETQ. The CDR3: CASSLARDRVSYEQYF. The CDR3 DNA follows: TGCGCCAGCAGCTTGGCCCGAGACAGGGTTTCCTACGAGCAGTACTTC.

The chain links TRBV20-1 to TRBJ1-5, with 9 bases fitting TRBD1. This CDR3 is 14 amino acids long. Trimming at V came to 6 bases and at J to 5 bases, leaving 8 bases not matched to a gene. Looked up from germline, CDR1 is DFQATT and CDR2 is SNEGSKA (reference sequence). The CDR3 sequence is CSAYGDRAHQPQHF. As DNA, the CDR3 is TGCAGTGCCTACGGGGACAGGGCTCATCAGCCCCAGCATTTT.

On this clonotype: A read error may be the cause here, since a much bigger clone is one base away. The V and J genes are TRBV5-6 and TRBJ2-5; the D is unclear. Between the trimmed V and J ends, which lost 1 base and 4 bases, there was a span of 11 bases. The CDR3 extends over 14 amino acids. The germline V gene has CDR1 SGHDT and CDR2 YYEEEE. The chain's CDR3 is CASSLWSVRETQYF. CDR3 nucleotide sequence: TGTGCCAGCAGCTTGTGGTCGGTAAGAGAGACCCAGTACTTC.

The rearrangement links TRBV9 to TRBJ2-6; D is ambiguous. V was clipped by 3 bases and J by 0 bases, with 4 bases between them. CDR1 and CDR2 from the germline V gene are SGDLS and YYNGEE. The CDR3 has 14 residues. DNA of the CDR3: TGTGCCAGCAGCGCCGCCTCTGGGGCCAACGTCCTGACTTTC. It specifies CASSAASGANVLTF.

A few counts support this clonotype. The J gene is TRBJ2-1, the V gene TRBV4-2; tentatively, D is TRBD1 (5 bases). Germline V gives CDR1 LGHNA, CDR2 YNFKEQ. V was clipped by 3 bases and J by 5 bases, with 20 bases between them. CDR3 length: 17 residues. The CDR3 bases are TGTGCCAGCAGCCATCCCTTGGGGCAGAATAGGGACAATGAGCAGTTCTTC. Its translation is CASSHPLGQNRDNEQFF.

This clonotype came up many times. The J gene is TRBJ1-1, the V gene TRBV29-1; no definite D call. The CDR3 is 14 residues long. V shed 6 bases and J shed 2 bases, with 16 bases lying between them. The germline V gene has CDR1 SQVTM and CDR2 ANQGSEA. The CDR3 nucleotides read TGCAGCGTCGCTATTTACTCGGTTAACACTGAAGCTTTCTTT. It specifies CSVAIYSVNTEAFF.

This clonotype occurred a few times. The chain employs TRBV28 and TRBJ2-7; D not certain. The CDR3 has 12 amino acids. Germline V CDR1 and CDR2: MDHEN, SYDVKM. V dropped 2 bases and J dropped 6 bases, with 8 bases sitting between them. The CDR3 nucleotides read TGTGCCAGCAGTTTAGCCATTGGCGAGCAGTACTTC. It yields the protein CASSLAIGEQYF.

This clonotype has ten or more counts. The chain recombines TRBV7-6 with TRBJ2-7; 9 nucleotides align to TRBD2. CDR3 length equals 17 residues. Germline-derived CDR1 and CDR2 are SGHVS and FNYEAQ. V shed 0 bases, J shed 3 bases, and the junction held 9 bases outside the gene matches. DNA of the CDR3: TGTGCCAGCAGCTTAGCTAGCGGGGGCCCAGGGGGCTACGAGCAGTACTTC. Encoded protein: CASSLASGGPGGYEQYF.

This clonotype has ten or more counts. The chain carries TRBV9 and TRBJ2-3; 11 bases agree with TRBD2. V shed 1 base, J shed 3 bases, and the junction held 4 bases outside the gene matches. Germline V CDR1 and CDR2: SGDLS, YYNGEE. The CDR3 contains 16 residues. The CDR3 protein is CASSVLGTSGTDTQYF. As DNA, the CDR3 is TGTGCCAGCAGCGTACTTGGGACTAGCGGAACAGATACGCAGTATTTT.

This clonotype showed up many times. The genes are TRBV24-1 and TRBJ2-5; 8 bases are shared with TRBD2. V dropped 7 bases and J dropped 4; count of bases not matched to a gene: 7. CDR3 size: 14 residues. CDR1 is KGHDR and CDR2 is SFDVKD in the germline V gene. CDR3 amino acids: CATREAGAAETQYF. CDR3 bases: TGTGCCACCAGGGAAGCGGGAGCGGCAGAGACCCAGTACTTC.

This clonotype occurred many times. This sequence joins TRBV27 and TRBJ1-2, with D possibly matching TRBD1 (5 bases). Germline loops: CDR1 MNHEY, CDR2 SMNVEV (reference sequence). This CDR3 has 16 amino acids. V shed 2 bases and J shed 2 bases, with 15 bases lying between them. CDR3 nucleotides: TGTGCCAGCAGTTTAGCCCTAAACCGGGACAACTATGGCTACACCTTC. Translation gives CASSLALNRDNYGYTF.